Shown below are 22 T cell receptor beta chains from a single sample sequenced in a study of regulatory T cells in long-lasting Graves disease. Specified time point: newly diagnosed GD, antithyroid drugs for less than 3 months. Extracted RNA from PBMCs served as the source of the TCR library. Sequencing libraries for TCR beta were prepared with iRepertoire HTBI primers and Arm-PCR of CDR3 regions. MiXCR was run by TCRdb on the multiplex PCR reads, yielding one entry per CDR3 protein. The sample has a few hundred thousand distinct CDR3 sequences, about 17% seen once. The sample also formed part of further work on T cells in Graves' hyperthyroidism and ophthalmopathy.

The source was peripheral blood mononuclear cells (PBMCs), collected at new diagnosis, from a patient treated with antithyroid drugs. These receptors came from a woman aged 25 to 39 with Graves disease.

V and J are TRBV5-6 and TRBJ1-1; 8 bases line up with TRBD1. J was trimmed by 1 base and V by 1 base; bases with no gene match: 3. The germline gives CDR1 SGHDT, CDR2 YYEEEE. The CDR3 spans 15 residues. CDR3 coding DNA: TGTGCCAGCAGCTTGTTCGGACAGGGGAACACTGAAGCTTTCTTT. Its protein is CASSLFGQGNTEAFF.

There are many counts of this clonotype. The V gene is TRBV3-1, the J gene TRBJ2-3; 12 bases fit TRBD2. V was clipped by 3 bases and J by 0 bases; unmatched bases: 10. The germline gives CDR1 LGHDT, CDR2 YNNKEL (reference sequence). The CDR3 covers 19 residues. DNA for the CDR3: TGTGCCAGCAGCCACACGATGGGACTAGCGGGCCTGAGCACAGATACGCAGTATTTT. Translated: CASSHTMGLAGLSTDTQYF.

The rearrangement links TRBV28 to TRBJ1-1, with unresolved D. CDR1 and CDR2 from the germline V gene are MDHEN and SYDVKM. Trimming removed 6 bases at V and 0 bases at J, with 8 bases between. The CDR3 has 13 amino acids. The CDR3 DNA is TGTGCCAGCAGGTACGAAATGAACACTGAAGCTTTCTTT. This encodes CASRYEMNTEAFF.

This clonotype was detected many times. The chain couples TRBV6-9 to TRBJ1-2; D remains unclear. Trimming removed 3 bases at V and 5 bases at J, with 10 bases between. The CDR3 runs to 13 residues. Germline lookup yields CDR1 MNHGY and CDR2 SVAAGI. In DNA form, the CDR3 reads TGTGCCAGCAGTTACGCGGGGAAGTATGGCTACACCTTC. It is translated as CASSYAGKYGYTF.

This clonotype was counted many times. This chain joins TRBV10-3 and TRBJ2-7, with 8 bases identical to TRBD1. Germline CDR1 and CDR2: ENHRY and SYGVKD. V was clipped by 10 bases and J by 7 bases; unmatched bases: 24. The CDR3 is made up of 17 amino acids. The CDR3 DNA follows: TGTGCCACCCATACCGATTCCGGGACAGGCTACTCTCGGGAGCAGTACTTC. Protein sequence: CATHTDSGTGYSREQYF.

This clonotype was seen repeatedly, ten times or more. The chain has TRBV12-3 or TRBV12-4 and TRBJ2-7, with D possibly called TRBD1 or TRBD2 (5 bases each). V lost 4 bases and J 4 bases, leaving 20 bases between the germline ends. The CDR3 length is 16 residues. The CDR3 bases are TGTGCCAGCAGTTACACGGGGACCCTAAAGTCGTACGAGCAGTACTTC. It yields the protein CASSYTGTLKSYEQYF.

This clonotype was found many times. The chain recombines TRBV24-1 with TRBJ1-2, with 9 bases matching TRBD1. Trimming at V came to 11 bases and at J to 2 bases, leaving 2 bases not matched to a gene. The CDR3 totals 12 residues. Looked up from germline, CDR1 is KGHDR and CDR2 is SFDVKD. The CDR3 region has the DNA TGTGCCATCGGGACAGGGAACTATGGCTACACCTTC. This codes for CAIGTGNYGYTF.

The chain couples TRBV6-9 to TRBJ1-4; D remains unclear. The germline V gene encodes CDR1 MNHGY and CDR2 SVAAGI. This CDR3 is 13 amino acids long. V lost 4 bases to trimming and J lost 6 bases, with 9 bases between them. This chain's CDR3 is CASSLSLYEKLFF. The CDR3 nucleotides are TGTGCCAGCAGTTTATCTCTGTATGAAAAACTGTTTTTT.

Ten or more counts support this clonotype. The gene calls are TRBV10-2 and TRBJ2-2; TRBD2 matches at 7 bases. The CDR3 contains 16 residues. Germline CDR1 reads WSHSY; CDR2 reads SAAADI. Unmatched junction bases numbered 7, after V lost 3 bases and J lost 3 bases. DNA for the CDR3: TGCGCCAGCAGTGAACTTTGGGGGAGGGACACCGGGGAGCTGTTTTTT. Translating it yields CASSELWGRDTGELFF.

This clonotype was counted many times. The chain carries TRBV6-1 and TRBJ1-2; 7 nucleotides line up with TRBD1. Germline V gives CDR1 MNHNS, CDR2 SASEGT. The ends lost 6 bases at V and 5 bases at J; junction bases unmatched: 6. The CDR3 has 13 residues. CDR3 sequence (DNA): TGTGCCAGCAGACCGGGACAGACTTATGGCTACACCTTC. Its translation is CASRPGQTYGYTF.

This clonotype was observed a few times. This likely stems from a read error, as it lies one base from a far larger clone. This chain connects TRBV3-1 to TRBJ2-3, with D unclear. The DNA end is a closer match to TRBJ2-7, so the J assignment may be wrong. CDR1 and CDR2 (germline): LGHDT, YNNKEL (reference sequence). This CDR3 comprises 12 residues. CDR3 sequence: CASSQDRDEQYF. The CDR3 DNA reads as TGTGCCAGCAGCCAAGATCGGGACGAGCAGTACTTC.

The chain recombines TRBV2 with TRBJ1-5, with 10 bases that match TRBD1. Germline V CDR1 and CDR2: SNHLY, FYNNEI. The CDR3 covers 13 residues. V shed 11 bases, J shed 4 bases, and the junction held 5 bases outside the gene matches. CDR3 sequence: CAGRTGGNQPQHF. The CDR3 DNA reads as TGTGCCGGCCGGACAGGGGGAAATCAGCCCCAGCATTTT. The variable domain in full, with the rest retrieved from reference TRBV2 and TRBJ1-5, is EPEVTQTPSHQVTQMGQEVILRCVPISNHLYFYWYRQILGQKVEFLVSFYNNEISEKSEIFDDQFSVERPDGSNFTLKIRSTKLEDSAMYFCAGRTGGNQPQHFGDGTRLSIL.

This clonotype was seen ten or more times. The chain employs TRBV6-1 and TRBJ2-1; the match to TRBD1 covers 10 bases. The CDR3 is 14 amino acids. V shed 6 bases and J 9 bases; nucleotides not matched to a gene: 8. Germline V gene lookup returns CDR1 MNHNS and CDR2 SASEGT. CDR3 in amino acids: CASRDGDRGFEQFF. CDR3 DNA: TGTGCCAGCAGGGACGGGGACAGGGGTTTTGAGCAGTTCTTC.

Comments on this clonotype: One end of the junction varies from germline; a read error may be responsible. The chain links TRBV3-1 to TRBJ1-1; D is possibly TRBD1 (5 bases). Germline loops: CDR1 LGHDT, CDR2 YNNKEL (reference sequence). The CDR3 has 15 residues. DNA for the CDR3: TGTGCCAGCGGCCGCATCGACAGAATGAACACTGAAGCTTTCTTC. As protein: CASGRIDRMNTEAFF.

This clonotype was counted many times. The chain carries TRBV7-2 and TRBJ2-7; 9 nucleotides align to TRBD1. Per the germline V gene, CDR1 is SGHTA and CDR2 is FQGNSA. With V trimmed by 5 bases and J by 2 bases, 10 bases remained unmatched. This CDR3 comprises 16 residues. CDR3 DNA sequence: TGTGCCAGCAGCCATCCTACGGGACAGGGTCCCTACGAGCAGTACTTC. Amino acids: CASSHPTGQGPYEQYF. Full variable domain (rest looked up from reference TRBV7-2 and TRBJ2-7): GAGVSQSPSNKVTEKGKDVELRCDPISGHTALYWYRQSLGQGLEFLIYFQGNSAPDKSGLPSDRFSAERTGGSVSTLTIQRTQQEDSAVYLCASSHPTGQGPYEQYFGPGTRLTVT.

This clonotype came up many times. This chain joins TRBV27 and TRBJ1-4, with D possibly being TRBD1 (6 bases). With 4 bases removed from V and 4 bases from J, the gap between germline ends came to 22 bases. The CDR3 runs to 18 residues. Looked up from germline, CDR1 is MNHEY and CDR2 is SMNVEV (reference sequence). The CDR3 loop is CASSSRMSGAGDNEKLFF. The CDR3 DNA reads TGTGCCAGCAGTTCGCGGATGTCAGGGGCCGGAGATAATGAAAAACTGTTTTTT.

This clonotype was seen only a few times. This sequence may be a read error, since a much larger clone differs from it by one base. The conserved phenylalanine or tryptophan normally closing the CDR3 is absent here, so this likely arose from a read error. The V call is TRBV13, the J call TRBJ1-1; D uncertain. The CDR3 runs to 14 residues. With 0 bases removed from V and 0 bases from J, the gap between germline ends came to 5 bases. The germline V gene has CDR1 PRHDT and CDR2 FYEKMQ (reference sequence). The CDR3 nucleotides read TGTGCCAGCAGCTTAGGACCGATGAACACTGAAGCTTTCTAT. Residues: CASSLGPMNTEAFY.

This clonotype was counted ten times or more. This sequence joins TRBV7-3 and TRBJ2-3; 7 positions match TRBD2. This CDR3 spans 14 amino acids. V dropped 4 bases and J dropped 4; count of bases not matched to a gene: 5. The germline V gene encodes CDR1 SGHTA and CDR2 FQGTGA. This CDR3 is CASSSRGGADTQYF. As DNA, the CDR3 is TGTGCCAGCAGCTCCCGCGGGGGAGCAGATACGCAGTATTTT.

This clonotype was seen a handful of times. Given a much more abundant clone one base away, this may be a read error. V and J are TRBV20-1 and TRBJ2-7; 8 positions agree with TRBD1. This CDR3 comprises 15 residues. Germline loops: CDR1 DFQATT, CDR2 SNEGSKA (reference sequence). The CDR3: CSASPRDRYSYEQHF. In DNA form, the CDR3 reads TGCAGTGCTTCCCCCAGGGACAGGTACTCCTACGAGCAGCACTTC.

This clonotype was observed many times. The chain recombines TRBV5-1 with TRBJ2-3, with a possible D match to TRBD1 (6 bases). The length of the CDR3 is 14 residues. The V gene's germline CDR1 is SGHRS and CDR2 YFSETQ. V was clipped by 2 bases and J by 4 bases, with 11 bases between them. As DNA, the CDR3 is TGCGCCAGCAGCTTCCGACAGGCGGCAGATACGCAGTATTTT. The encoded protein is CASSFRQAADTQYF.

J is TRBJ1-3 and V is TRBV4-1; D not resolved. Germline CDR1 reads MGHRA; CDR2 reads YSYEKL. CDR3 length: 14 amino acids. Between the trimmed V and J ends, which lost 1 base and 6 bases, there was a span of 10 bases. The CDR3 DNA sequence: TGCGCCAGCAGCCAAGTTCGGGGTGTAAACACCATATATTTT. As protein: CASSQVRGVNTIYF.

This clonotype was seen at least ten times. The chain couples TRBV25-1 to TRBJ1-1; D is ambiguous. The CDR3 length is 17 residues. The germline V and J ends were trimmed by 1 base and 1 base, with 16 bases remaining between them. Germline assignment: CDR1 MGHDK and CDR2 SYGVNS. The CDR3: CASSELANGPENTEAFF. DNA for the CDR3: TGTGCCAGCAGTGAATTGGCCAATGGTCCCGAGAACACTGAAGCTTTCTTT.